The rows below give T cell receptor beta chains drawn from one sample of a study of shared clonotypes between healthy human individuals. Clones were sequenced by immunoSEQ multiplex PCR, and TCRdb holds only the in-frame ones, with some missing. This table has fewer than 850,000 clones, 90% appearing once. The specimen sequenced was memory CD8+ T cells from PBMCs. The receptors were gathered from a man in his late teens or twenties in good health. Some clones in this sample may be carry-over from other donors' samples. CDR3s include the opening cysteine and the closing phenylalanine or tryptophan. The order of the fields is D gene, V gene, CDR3 protein. The D gene is left open where the match is weak.

TRBD1	TRBV4-3	CASSQDRGPSFGYGYTF
TRBD1	TRBV19	CASSRGQGGAEAFF
NA	TRBV4-1	CASSQEGLSPGMLFF
NA	TRBV4-1	CASSHPSASSYNEQFF
NA	TRBV4-1	CASSQVRERPGELFF
NA	TRBV7-2	CASSVWRANTEAFF
NA	TRBV7-9	CASSLTVTSTDTQYF
NA	TRBV19	CASRPTGAYEQYF
NA	TRBV28	CASSPLRTDTQYF
TRBD2	TRBV27	CASSLQLAGAYEQYF
TRBD2	TRBV4-1	CATQPLAGGPADTQYF
NA	TRBV28	CASSLWRLGANEKLFF
NA	TRBV12-5	CASGSTAGPNYGYTF
NA	TRBV9	CASSVGHGELFF
NA	TRBV27	CASSPRGRTSYEQYF
NA	TRBV10-3	CAISDGMNTEAFF
NA	TRBV5-4	CASSLGGNTEAFF
NA	TRBV5-4	CASSLYGRNTGELFF
NA	TRBV6-5	CASSPGPNTEAFF
TRBD2	TRBV5-5	CASSVLLAGVMGENIQYF
TRBD1	TRBV9	CASSVTGTGVRFF
TRBD2	TRBV10-1	CASSESRVAGETQYF
NA	TRBV9	CASSDRDGTYEQYF
NA	TRBV4-1	CASSQDRGEQDTQYF
NA	TRBV9	CASSVTGESWAQDHTQYF
TRBD1	TRBV9	CASSASGTGDYEQYF
NA	TRBV27	CASSAERGDTQYF
TRBD1	TRBV7-8	CASSLVGTGGRAGELFF
TRBD1	TRBV27	CASSLSGQGIEKLFF
TRBD1	TRBV30	CAWSVLSTGPNYGYTF
NA	TRBV9	CASSGNRVAGDTTIYF
NA	TRBV5-1	CASSYDSWETQYF
TRBD1	TRBV2	CASSTLGTEVNYGYTF
NA	TRBV5-6	CASSLGTEKLFF
NA	TRBV28	CASIGGMETQYF
TRBD1	TRBV2	CASSDRGGNQPQHF
TRBD1	TRBV4-3	CASSQDTATGMTDTQYF
NA	TRBV5-6	CASSLLVSTLENYNEQFF
NA	TRBV4-1	CASSQQGANYGYTF
NA	TRBV28	CASSLGGGWPEETQYF